Shown below are 29 T cell receptor beta chains from a single sample sequenced in a study of blood T cell repertoires in COVID-19. Sequenced by immunoSEQ multiplex PCR; TCRdb stores in-frame clones only, minus some. The table records almost 500,000 clones, approximately 86% of them present only once. Source material: PBMCs or T cells enriched from blood (not recorded which). The source of these receptors is a woman aged 60 to 75 who had recovered from COVID-19.

The V call is TRBV7-9, the J call TRBJ1-1; 7 nucleotides agree with TRBD1. Trimming cost V 5 bases and J 1 base; bases outside gene matches: 13. The CDR3 length is 17 residues. Germline V gene sequence: CDR1 SEHNR, CDR2 FQNEAQ (reference sequence). CDR3 sequence reads: CASSNLGWDSWNTEAFF. The CDR3 coding sequence is TGTGCCAGCAGCAATCTAGGGTGGGACAGCTGGAACACTGAAGCTTTCTTT.

The V and J genes are TRBV3-1 (or the pseudogene TRBV3-2) and TRBJ1-3, with D possibly TRBD1 on 5 matching bases. Germline V lookup: CDR1 LGHDT, CDR2 YNNKEL (reference sequence). The CDR3 spans 16 residues. Trimming removed 3 bases at V and 0 bases at J, with 12 bases between. This chain's CDR3 is CASSQSYGGSGNTIYF. The CDR3 DNA is TGTGCCAGCAGCCAGTCGTACGGGGGCTCTGGAAACACCATATATTTT.

The CDR3 spells CASSSTEGTGGYTF. The CDR3 region has the DNA TGCGCCAGCAGCTCCACCGAGGGTACGGGTGGCTACACCTTC. The chain carries TRBV5-1 and TRBJ1-2, with unresolved D. The CDR3 extends over 14 amino acids. CDR1 is SGHRS, CDR2 YFSETQ, per germline. V was pared by 3 bases and J by 7 bases, with 16 bases between.

The rearrangement joins TRBV6-4 to TRBJ2-2; D gene ambiguous. Germline CDR1 reads MRHNA; CDR2 reads SNTAGT. This CDR3 region has 13 residues. V was cut by 0 bases and J by 4 bases, with 3 bases left in between. Here the CDR3 reads CASSDSSTGELFF. The CDR3 DNA follows: TGTGCCAGCAGTGACTCCTCCACCGGGGAGCTGTTTTTT.

CDR3 sequence reads: CASSLRPSGNEQFF. CDR3 coding DNA: TGTGCCAGCAGCTTAAGGCCTAGCGGCAATGAGCAGTTCTTC. V usage is TRBV7-8 and J usage is TRBJ2-1, with 7 bases identical to TRBD2. The CDR3 loop spans 14 amino acids. The ends lost 2 bases at V and 6 bases at J; junction bases unmatched: 4. CDR1 is SGHVS, CDR2 FQNEAQ, per germline.

The rearrangement uses TRBV9 and TRBJ2-3; 12 nucleotides align to TRBD2. The CDR3 sequence is 18 residues long. Germline CDR1 is SGDLS and CDR2 is YYNGEE. V lost 1 base and J lost 7; bases outside the gene matches: 13. CDR3 nucleotide sequence: TGTGCCAGCAGCGTACGCCCTAGCGGGGGGGCGGGTCTGAATACGCAGTATTTT. This gives the protein CASSVRPSGGAGLNTQYF.

V gene TRBV3-1 (or the pseudogene TRBV3-2) combines with J gene TRBJ2-1, with 13 bases that match TRBD2. With 4 bases clipped from V and 4 bases from J, the junction kept 1 base outside the gene matches. This CDR3 has 15 residues. Germline values: CDR1 LGHDT, CDR2 YNNKEL (reference sequence). The CDR3 here is CASSRGLAGYNEQFF. The CDR3 region has the DNA TGTGCCAGCAGCCGGGGACTAGCGGGGTACAATGAGCAGTTCTTC.

This chain links TRBV2 with TRBJ1-3, with unresolved D. Trimming left V 7 bases short and J 3 bases short, with 16 bases between. The CDR3 is made up of 15 amino acids. From germline, CDR1 is SNHLY and CDR2 FYNNEI. As DNA, the CDR3 is TGTGCCAGCAACCCGAGGCCGGTGGGTGGAAACACCATATATTTT. Protein: CASNPRPVGGNTIYF.

The chain is built from TRBV7-2 and TRBJ2-3, with unresolved D. CDR1 and CDR2 (germline): SGHTA, FQGNSA. V dropped 1 base and J dropped 2 bases, with 13 bases sitting between them. This CDR3 spans 16 amino acids. The CDR3 here is CASSLGAALNTDTQYF. Written as DNA, the CDR3 is TGTGCCAGCAGCTTAGGGGCAGCCCTGAACACAGATACGCAGTATTTT.

The chain links TRBV4-1 to TRBJ2-2, with D uncertain. This CDR3 has 13 amino acids. Looked up from germline, CDR1 is MGHRA and CDR2 is YSYEKL. V shed 2 bases and J shed 5 bases, with 6 bases lying between them. As DNA, the CDR3 is TGCGCCAGCAGCCAACTAAGAACCGGGGAGCTGTTTTTT. Translated, it gives CASSQLRTGELFF.

The chain joins TRBV30 to TRBJ1-2; 7 bases map to TRBD1. V lost 3 bases and J lost 7; bases outside the gene matches: 8. The CDR3 runs to 13 residues. The germline gives CDR1 GTSNPN, CDR2 SVGIG (reference sequence). The CDR3 coding sequence is TGTGCCTGGAGCCTCGACAGGGTGCTTGGCTACACCTTC. It yields the protein CAWSLDRVLGYTF. The full variable domain, its missing parts supplied by reference TRBV30 and TRBJ1-2, is SQTIHQWPATLVQPVGSPLSLECTVEGTSNPNLYWYRQAAGRGLQLLFYSVGIGQISSEVPQNLSASRPQDRQFILSSKKLLLSDSGFYLCAWSLDRVLGYTFGSGTRLTVV.

With regard to this clone: Other nucleotide sequences in the sample specify the same CDR3. V is TRBV11-3 and J is TRBJ2-6; D is undetermined. V was shortened by 1 base and J by 1 base, with 5 bases between the two germline ends. CDR1 SGHNT and CDR2 YENEEA come from the germline V gene. The CDR3 is 15 amino acids. The CDR3 sequence is CASSLGSSGANVLTF. The CDR3 DNA is TGTGCCAGCAGCTTAGGTTCATCTGGGGCCAACGTCCTGACTTTC.

V is TRBV6-1 and J is TRBJ1-1; a weak D match, TRBD1 (6 bases). The length of the CDR3 is 12 residues. Germline CDR1 MNHNS, CDR2 SASEGT. Trimming stripped 3 bases from V and 7 bases from J, with 9 bases between. The CDR3 sequence: CASSDTTGEAFF. CDR3 DNA: TGTGCCAGCAGTGATACGACAGGTGAAGCTTTCTTT.

A few counts support this clone. The rearrangement uses TRBV4-2 and TRBJ2-2, with 10 positions matching TRBD2. The junction had 6 bases not matched to a gene; V was cut back by 1 base and J by 7 bases. There are 16 residues in the CDR3. Per the germline V gene, CDR1 is LGHNA and CDR2 is YNFKEQ. The DNA of the CDR3 is TGTGCCAGCAGCCAAGTAGCGGGGGGCCCTGGCGGGGAGCTGTTTTTT. Translated: CASSQVAGGPGGELFF.

The chain is built from TRBV13 and TRBJ2-1; no reliable D call. The ends were cut back, 5 bases at V and 7 bases at J, with 9 bases in the middle. This CDR3 is built from 12 residues. Germline lookup yields CDR1 PRHDT and CDR2 FYEKMQ (reference sequence). Here the CDR3 DNA reads TGTGCCAGCAGCCACCAGTGGAATGAGCAGTTCTTC. Translating gives CASSHQWNEQFF.

The chain carries TRBV5-8 and TRBJ2-7, with 7 bases identical to TRBD1. Germline V gene data show CDR1 as SGHTS and CDR2 as YDEGEE. The trim removed 1 base at V and 2 bases at J, leaving 3 bases unmatched. The CDR3 consists of 14 residues. CDR3 sequence: CASSLRGGPYEQYF. In nucleotides, the CDR3 is TGTGCCAGCAGCTTGAGAGGGGGCCCCTACGAGCAGTACTTC.

This sequence joins TRBV5-4 and TRBJ2-1; 7 nucleotides align to TRBD2. J gave up 3 bases and V 0 bases, and 3 bases lay outside the gene matches. Germline values: CDR1 SGHNT, CDR2 YYREEE (reference sequence). The CDR3 is 15 residues long. CDR3 region: CASSLGREIYNEQFF. The CDR3 DNA reads TGTGCCAGCAGCTTGGGGCGGGAGATCTACAATGAGCAGTTCTTC.

The chain couples TRBV19 to TRBJ1-1; 8 nucleotides align to TRBD1. V shed 5 bases, J shed 4 bases, and the junction held 9 bases outside the gene matches. The length of the CDR3 is 15 residues. In germline, CDR1 is LNHDA, CDR2 SQIVND (reference sequence). CDR3: CASSPRQGLSTEAFF. CDR3 in DNA: TGTGCCAGTAGTCCCCGACAGGGGTTGAGCACTGAAGCTTTCTTT.

The V and J genes are TRBV2 and TRBJ2-5; D gene ambiguous. V was shortened by 4 bases and J by 7 bases, with 22 bases between the two germline ends. Germline V gene data show CDR1 as SNHLY and CDR2 as FYNNEI. This CDR3 contains 16 residues. CDR3 DNA: TGTGCCAGCAGTGTCATAGGATCCTACGCTGGAGTGACCCAGTACTTC. It specifies CASSVIGSYAGVTQYF.

The chain links TRBV2 to TRBJ1-6; TRBD1 matches 8 bases. Germline V lookup: CDR1 SNHLY, CDR2 FYNNEI. V lost 7 bases and J lost 2; bases outside the gene matches: 7. The CDR3 runs to 16 residues. The DNA of the CDR3 is TGTGCCAGCACCGAATCAGGGGGCCCCTATAATTCACCCCTCCACTTT. This encodes CASTESGGPYNSPLHF.

This clone was found once. The chain joins TRBV6-6 to TRBJ1-5; D may be TRBD1 (5 bases). V dropped 5 bases and J dropped 7 bases, with 12 bases sitting between them. From germline, CDR1 is MNHNY and CDR2 SVGAGI (reference sequence). The CDR3 has 13 amino acids. CDR3 nucleotides: TGTGCCAGCAGTAATTGGGAGGGGCAGCCCCAGCATTTT. Translated: CASSNWEGQPQHF.

V usage is TRBV29-1 and J usage is TRBJ1-1; the match to TRBD1 covers 9 bases. The CDR3 covers 14 residues. Germline CDR1 and CDR2: SQVTM and ANQGSEA. The junction had 5 bases not matched to a gene; V was cut back by 6 bases and J by 0 bases. This CDR3 reads CSVVTGGLNTEAFF. The CDR3 DNA reads as TGCAGCGTCGTGACAGGGGGATTGAACACTGAAGCTTTCTTT.

The J gene is TRBJ2-2, the V gene TRBV7-6; perhaps TRBD1 as D (6 bases). V lost 11 bases, J lost 0 bases, and 13 bases lay in between. The CDR3 sequence is 14 residues long. Germline loops: CDR1 SGHVS, CDR2 FNYEAQ. CDR3 DNA sequence: TGTGCCGCGAGGGGGTCTTCGAACACCGGGGAGCTGTTTTTT. It yields the protein CAARGSSNTGELFF.

The CDR3 nucleotides read TGTGCCACGGGAGAGACAGGGCCTGGGGATACGCAGTATTTT. It translates to CATGETGPGDTQYF. The chain links TRBV25-1 to TRBJ2-3; TRBD1 is a possible D gene (7 bases). Germline CDR1 reads MGHDK; CDR2 reads SYGVNS. The CDR3 consists of 14 residues. The V gene lost 10 bases and the J gene lost 6 bases, with 20 bases spanning the gap.

This clone was recorded only once. This chain joins TRBV29-1 and TRBJ1-2; 8 bases line up with TRBD1. The J segment lost 3 bases and the V segment lost 3 bases, leaving 3 bases of the junction unmatched. Germline values: CDR1 SQVTM, CDR2 ANQGSEA. The CDR3 has 13 residues. For the CDR3, the DNA is TGCAGCGTTGAGCGGACAGGGTACTATGGCTACACCTTC. It yields the protein CSVERTGYYGYTF.

This clone was seen a handful of times. DNA for the CDR3: TGTGCCAGCAGCCCCCTTCCACAAAACACCATATATTTT. This encodes CASSPLPQNTIYF. The chain combines TRBV7-8 with TRBJ1-3; D unclear. In germline, CDR1 is SGHVS, CDR2 FQNEAQ. V lost 5 bases, J lost 6 bases, and 11 bases lay in between. This CDR3 is built from 13 residues.

On this clone itself: A junction end diverges from the germline sequence, so it may reflect a read error. This chain links TRBV12-3 or TRBV12-4 with TRBJ1-1; TRBD1 matches at 11 bases. The CDR3 has 12 amino acids. CDR3 loop: CASSPPGQGVLF. The CDR3 region has the DNA TGTGCCAGCAGCCCACCGGGACAGGGGGTTCTCTTT.

V gene TRBV9 combines with J gene TRBJ2-3; 7 bases are a match to TRBD2. Germline V gives CDR1 SGDLS, CDR2 YYNGEE. J lost 0 bases, V lost 1 base, and 8 bases had no gene match. The CDR3 runs to 17 residues. The DNA for the CDR3 is TGTGCCAGCAGCGTACGAGGCGGGGGAGCTAGCACAGATACGCAGTATTTT. This sequence encodes CASSVRGGGASTDTQYF.

This chain joins TRBV5-1 and TRBJ2-2; the D gene is possibly TRBD2 (6 bases). V was shortened by 0 bases and J by 2 bases, with 8 bases between the two germline ends. The CDR3 consists of 15 residues. Germline V lookup: CDR1 SGHRS, CDR2 YFSETQ. The DNA for the CDR3 is TGCGCCAGCAGCTTGGTCGGACTAAACACCGGGGAGCTGTTTTTT. As protein: CASSLVGLNTGELFF.